This T cell receptor (beta chain) is drawn from a study of shared clonotypes between healthy human individuals. About the study: Contributing individuals were a couple of females and three males aged 18 to 49.

Note on this clone: Its antigen is still unknown.

Germline-derived CDR1 and CDR2 are SGHAT and FQDESV (reference sequence). Deletions cut 1 base from V and 4 bases from J, with 10 bases between. This CDR3 region has 14 residues. Study conclusions and caveats: Memory subsets generally showed smaller estimated richness than naive subsets did.

An assay was performed, and its level was deep. Sorted-subset replicate PCRs used around 220 ng DNA, approximately 30,000 T cell genomes. TCRdb's copy holds only in-frame clones and misses some; the assay was immunoSEQ multiplex PCR. The sample lists over a million clones, around 78% occurring once. The sample taken for sequencing was memory CD4+ T cells from PBMCs. The subset here: CD45RA-negative fraction. This chain links TRBV11-1 with TRBJ2-5; no clear D gene. This receptor was taken from a man in his late teens or twenties in good health. Some clones in this sample may be carry-over from other donors' samples. CDR3 DNA: TGTGCCAGCAGCTTAGGGGTTTTCGCAGAGACCCAGTACTTC. Translated: CASSLGVFAETQYF.